Sequencing of this T cell receptor beta chain was carried out in a study of PD-1 blockade in classical Hodgkin lymphoma. With 0 bases removed from V and 2 bases from J, the gap between germline ends came to 14 bases. The CDR3 consists of 16 residues. CDR1 and CDR2 (germline): MNHEY, SMNVEV (reference sequence). Sequencing used immunoSEQ multiplex PCR; TCRdb keeps in-frame clones, though not all of them. The sample contains 15,000 to 20,000 clones, about 80% of which appear only once. Each and every patient relapsed after autologous stem cell transplantation, and patients got differing brentuximab vedotin exposure.

The genes are TRBV27 and TRBJ2-7, with D perhaps matching TRBD1 (6 bases). Sequencing used peripheral blood mononuclear cells (PBMCs), obtained at baseline. The TCR sequence derives from a human donor with classical Hodgkin lymphoma. The CDR3 DNA reads as TGTGCCAGCAGTTTATCAGGCGTAGGGGGAACCTACGAGCAGTACTTC. Translated, it gives CASSLSGVGGTYEQYF.